These T cell receptor beta chains were read from a single sample in a study of cytomegalovirus exposure and HLA in healthy donors. Assay used: immunoSEQ multiplex PCR; TCRdb lists only in-frame clones, some missing. There are approximately 190,000 clones in the sample; over 75% occur only once, and 6.3% lies in the top ten. The sequencing sample was made of PBMCs. These receptor sequences come from a man in his forties or fifties in good health and CMV-seropositive. The CDR3 runs from the conserved cysteine through the conserved F or W. Fields, in order: D gene, V gene, clone size, J gene, CDR3 protein, CDR3 DNA. A D gene is named only where the DNA matches it firmly. Not all rows give a size; the values are once, few, many and, for expanded clones, a class.

D gene: .
V gene: TRBV27
clone size: .
J gene: TRBJ2-7
CDR3 protein: CASSLSGDGEQYF
CDR3 DNA: TGTGCCAGCAGTTTATCAGGGGATGGCGAGCAGTACTTC

D gene: TRBD1
V gene: TRBV19
clone size: .
J gene: TRBJ2-3
CDR3 protein: CASMSRGDTQYF
CDR3 DNA: TGTGCCAGTATGTCCAGGGGGGATACGCAGTATTTT

D gene: TRBD2
V gene: TRBV6-1
clone size: few
J gene: TRBJ2-1
CDR3 protein: CALSRASGGDEQFF
CDR3 DNA: TGTGCCTTGTCCCGGGCTAGCGGGGGTGATGAGCAGTTCTTC

D gene: .
V gene: TRBV27
clone size: .
J gene: TRBJ1-2
CDR3 protein: CASSLAPDIGGYTF
CDR3 DNA: TGTGCCAGCAGTTTGGCACCCGACATTGGTGGCTACACCTTC

D gene: .
V gene: TRBV7-8
clone size: .
J gene: TRBJ2-1
CDR3 protein: CASSLWDRGGEQFF
CDR3 DNA: TGTGCCAGCAGCTTATGGGATAGGGGAGGCGAGCAGTTCTTC

D gene: .
V gene: TRBV29-1
clone size: .
J gene: TRBJ1-2
CDR3 protein: CSPSEGYTF
CDR3 DNA: TGCAGCCCATCGGAGGGCTACACCTTC

D gene: .
V gene: TRBV19
clone size: .
J gene: TRBJ1-2
CDR3 protein: CASSATVSYGYTF
CDR3 DNA: TGTGCCAGTAGTGCGACAGTCAGCTATGGCTACACCTTC

D gene: .
V gene: TRBV9
clone size: .
J gene: TRBJ1-2
CDR3 protein: CASSVATGQNYGYTF
CDR3 DNA: TGTGCCAGCAGCGTAGCTACTGGGCAGAACTATGGCTACACCTTC

D gene: TRBD1
V gene: TRBV4-2
clone size: .
J gene: TRBJ2-7
CDR3 protein: CASSRDRGGYEQYF
CDR3 DNA: TGTGCCAGCAGCCGGGACAGGGGTGGCTACGAGCAGTACTTC

D gene: TRBD2
V gene: TRBV9
clone size: .
J gene: TRBJ2-5
CDR3 protein: CASSPIQRGGEETQYF
CDR3 DNA: TGTGCCAGCAGCCCAATCCAGCGGGGGGGAGAAGAGACCCAGTACTTC

D gene: TRBD1
V gene: TRBV7-9
clone size: .
J gene: TRBJ2-5
CDR3 protein: CASSSRTGKKGETQYF
CDR3 DNA: TGTGCCAGCAGCTCCCGGACAGGGAAAAAGGGTGAGACCCAGTACTTC

D gene: .
V gene: TRBV7-2
clone size: .
J gene: TRBJ2-5
CDR3 protein: CASSRNAGGETQYF
CDR3 DNA: TGTGCCAGCAGCCGAAACGCAGGGGGGGAGACCCAGTACTTC

D gene: .
V gene: TRBV9
clone size: .
J gene: TRBJ2-3
CDR3 protein: CASSVEVGGPAQYF
CDR3 DNA: TGTGCCAGCAGCGTAGAAGTGGGGGGGCCGGCGCAGTATTTT

D gene: .
V gene: TRBV7-2
clone size: .
J gene: TRBJ1-2
CDR3 protein: CASSPDSYNYGYTF
CDR3 DNA: TGTGCCAGCAGCCCCGACAGTTATAACTATGGCTACACCTTC

D gene: TRBD1
V gene: TRBV7-9
clone size: .
J gene: TRBJ2-5
CDR3 protein: CASSLAQGARQETQYF
CDR3 DNA: TGTGCCAGCAGCTTAGCGCAGGGGGCTAGGCAAGAGACCCAGTACTTC

D gene: .
V gene: TRBV19
clone size: .
J gene: TRBJ1-2
CDR3 protein: CASSISGQGTMGYTF
CDR3 DNA: .

D gene: TRBD1
V gene: TRBV9
clone size: .
J gene: TRBJ1-1
CDR3 protein: CASSVVGQRSLDSEAFF
CDR3 DNA: TGTGCCAGCAGCGTAGTGGGACAGCGAAGCCTTGACTCTGAAGCTTTCTTT

D gene: TRBD1
V gene: TRBV9
clone size: .
J gene: TRBJ1-2
CDR3 protein: CASSLRDSGRGYTF
CDR3 DNA: TGTGCCAGCAGCTTACGGGACAGCGGGCGGGGCTACACCTTC

D gene: .
V gene: TRBV7-2
clone size: .
J gene: TRBJ1-2
CDR3 protein: CASSFRTAIGSNYGYTF
CDR3 DNA: TGTGCCAGCAGCTTCCGGACAGCGATTGGGTCTAACTATGGCTACACCTTC

D gene: TRBD1
V gene: TRBV25-1
clone size: .
J gene: TRBJ2-3
CDR3 protein: CAGGQGTTDTQYF
CDR3 DNA: TGTGCCGGCGGACAGGGAACCACAGATACGCAGTATTTT

D gene: TRBD1
V gene: TRBV6-5
clone size: .
J gene: TRBJ2-5
CDR3 protein: CASSSYRGLETQYF
CDR3 DNA: TGTGCCAGCAGTTCATACAGGGGGCTGGAGACCCAGTACTTC

D gene: TRBD1
V gene: TRBV6-1
clone size: .
J gene: TRBJ1-1
CDR3 protein: CASSAPTGGANTEAFF
CDR3 DNA: TGTGCCAGCAGTGCGCCGACAGGGGGGGCGAACACTGAAGCTTTCTTT

D gene: TRBD2
V gene: TRBV13
clone size: .
J gene: TRBJ2-7
CDR3 protein: CASSPQAGGPYEQYF
CDR3 DNA: TGTGCCAGCAGTCCTCAAGCGGGGGGCCCCTACGAGCAGTACTTC

D gene: .
V gene: TRBV5-4
clone size: few
J gene: TRBJ2-5
CDR3 protein: CAARAGLQETQYF
CDR3 DNA: TGTGCCGCGCGTGCGGGGCTCCAAGAGACCCAGTACTTC

D gene: TRBD1
V gene: TRBV27
clone size: few
J gene: TRBJ1-2
CDR3 protein: CASGPGTDNGYTF
CDR3 DNA: TGTGCCAGCGGGCCCGGGACAGATAATGGCTACACCTTC

D gene: TRBD1
V gene: TRBV9
clone size: .
J gene: TRBJ1-6
CDR3 protein: CASSVDGRGNSPLHF
CDR3 DNA: TGTGCCAGCAGCGTAGATGGCAGGGGGAATTCACCCCTCCACTTT

D gene: .
V gene: TRBV7-9
clone size: .
J gene: TRBJ1-6
CDR3 protein: CASSSDSYNSPLHF
CDR3 DNA: TGTGCCAGCAGCTCGGACAGTTATAATTCACCCCTCCACTTT

D gene: .
V gene: TRBV4-3
clone size: .
J gene: TRBJ1-1
CDR3 protein: CASSSSGTPNTEAFF
CDR3 DNA: TGCGCCAGCAGCTCCTCCGGGACACCAAACACTGAAGCTTTCTTT

D gene: .
V gene: TRBV11-2
clone size: .
J gene: TRBJ2-7
CDR3 protein: CASSLFTGGPEQYF
CDR3 DNA: TGTGCCAGCAGCCTTTTCACAGGCGGCCCGGAGCAGTACTTC

D gene: TRBD1
V gene: TRBV19
clone size: .
J gene: TRBJ1-1
CDR3 protein: CASRDRGDVGEAFF
CDR3 DNA: TGTGCCAGCCGGGACAGGGGGGATGTTGGTGAAGCTTTCTTT

D gene: TRBD2
V gene: TRBV7-2
clone size: .
J gene: TRBJ2-1
CDR3 protein: CASSPGGGWDEQFF
CDR3 DNA: TGTGCCAGCAGCCCTGGGGGGGGTTGGGATGAGCAGTTCTTC

D gene: TRBD1
V gene: TRBV30
clone size: .
J gene: TRBJ1-4
CDR3 protein: CAWRTWTGSNEKLFF
CDR3 DNA: TGTGCCTGGAGGACCTGGACAGGTTCTAATGAAAAACTGTTTTTT

D gene: .
V gene: TRBV2
clone size: .
J gene: TRBJ2-7
CDR3 protein: CASSGAGISYEQYF
CDR3 DNA: TGTGCCAGCAGTGGGGCAGGGATCTCCTACGAGCAGTACTTC

D gene: .
V gene: TRBV27
clone size: .
J gene: TRBJ1-1
CDR3 protein: CASSLGGSLNTEAFF
CDR3 DNA: TGTGCCAGCAGTCTGGGAGGGTCCTTGAACACTGAAGCTTTCTTT

D gene: .
V gene: TRBV5-1
clone size: .
J gene: TRBJ2-5
CDR3 protein: CASRVGGPETQYF
CDR3 DNA: TGCGCCAGCAGAGTGGGGGGGCCCGAGACCCAGTACTTC

D gene: TRBD2
V gene: TRBV25-1
clone size: .
J gene: TRBJ2-7
CDR3 protein: CASSDTSGLSYEQYF
CDR3 DNA: TGTGCCAGCAGTGACACTAGCGGACTCTCCTACGAGCAGTACTTC

D gene: TRBD2
V gene: TRBV7-2
clone size: .
J gene: TRBJ2-7
CDR3 protein: CASSRPGLVRHEQYF
CDR3 DNA: TGTGCCAGCAGCCGACCGGGACTAGTTCGCCACGAGCAGTACTTC

D gene: .
V gene: TRBV7-2
clone size: .
J gene: TRBJ2-3
CDR3 protein: CASSRDAGGTADTQYF
CDR3 DNA: TGTGCCAGCAGCCGAGATGCCGGGGGAACAGCAGATACGCAGTATTTT

D gene: TRBD2
V gene: TRBV19
clone size: .
J gene: TRBJ2-2
CDR3 protein: CASSISQLAGGPVGELFF
CDR3 DNA: TGTGCCAGTAGTATATCCCAACTAGCGGGGGGGCCTGTCGGGGAGCTGTTTTTT

D gene: TRBD1
V gene: TRBV29-1
clone size: .
J gene: TRBJ2-1
CDR3 protein: CSVTDRGLYNEQFF
CDR3 DNA: TGCAGCGTTACAGACAGGGGGCTGTACAATGAGCAGTTCTTC

D gene: TRBD2
V gene: TRBV5-1
clone size: .
J gene: TRBJ2-3
CDR3 protein: CASSLGGGVGDTQYF
CDR3 DNA: TGCGCCAGCAGCTTGGGCGGGGGGGTCGGAGATACGCAGTATTTT

D gene: .
V gene: TRBV4-3
clone size: once
J gene: TRBJ2-3
CDR3 protein: CASSQGGGTQGDTQYF
CDR3 DNA: TGCGCCAGCAGCCAAGGGGGGGGGACACAAGGAGATACGCAGTATTTT

D gene: .
V gene: TRBV7-9
clone size: once
J gene: TRBJ1-5
CDR3 protein: CASSLATGEQPQHF
CDR3 DNA: TGTGCCAGCAGCTTAGCGACGGGGGAACAGCCCCAGCATTTT

D gene: TRBD1
V gene: TRBV5-1
clone size: .
J gene: TRBJ1-5
CDR3 protein: CASSLEGLEGAAQHF
CDR3 DNA: TGCGCCAGCAGCTTGGAAGGTTTAGAGGGGGCAGCCCAGCATTTT

D gene: .
V gene: TRBV5-4
clone size: once
J gene: TRBJ1-6
CDR3 protein: CASNDRSSYNSPLHF
CDR3 DNA: TGTGCCAGCAATGACCGGAGCTCCTATAATTCACCCCTCCACTTT

D gene: TRBD1
V gene: TRBV15
clone size: few
J gene: TRBJ1-1
CDR3 protein: CATGQGEVEAFF
CDR3 DNA: TGTGCCACAGGACAGGGAGAGGTTGAAGCTTTCTTT

D gene: .
V gene: TRBV6-1
clone size: once
J gene: TRBJ1-1
CDR3 protein: CASSDPVHTEAFF
CDR3 DNA: TGTGCCAGCAGTGATCCAGTTCACACTGAAGCTTTCTTT

D gene: TRBD2
V gene: TRBV4-3
clone size: few
J gene: TRBJ2-5
CDR3 protein: CASSQGTGTSGATRLEETQYF
CDR3 DNA: TGCGCCAGCAGCCAAGGTACAGGGACTAGCGGGGCTACTCGTTTAGAAGAGACCCAGTACTTC

D gene: .
V gene: TRBV15
clone size: once
J gene: TRBJ2-1
CDR3 protein: CATSTKRSGEQFF
CDR3 DNA: TGTGCCACCAGCACAAAGCGGTCCGGGGAGCAGTTCTTC

D gene: .
V gene: TRBV5-6
clone size: .
J gene: TRBJ1-1
CDR3 protein: CASSLIEGREAFF
CDR3 DNA: TGTGCCAGCAGCTTGATAGAGGGCAGGGAAGCTTTCTTT

D gene: .
V gene: TRBV28
clone size: .
J gene: TRBJ1-1
CDR3 protein: CASKARTEAFF
CDR3 DNA: TGTGCCAGTAAGGCGAGGACTGAAGCTTTCTTT

D gene: TRBD2
V gene: TRBV5-1
clone size: .
J gene: TRBJ2-1
CDR3 protein: CASSLVISGGRGYNEQFF
CDR3 DNA: TGCGCCAGCAGCTTGGTGATTAGCGGGGGGCGAGGCTACAATGAGCAGTTCTTC

D gene: TRBD1
V gene: TRBV25-1
clone size: .
J gene: TRBJ1-3
CDR3 protein: CASRGPDRAGNTIYF
CDR3 DNA: TGTGCCAGCAGGGGGCCCGACAGGGCGGGAAACACCATATATTTT

D gene: .
V gene: TRBV9
clone size: .
J gene: TRBJ1-2
CDR3 protein: CANSVDKGIYGYTF
CDR3 DNA: TGTGCCAACAGCGTAGATAAGGGGATCTATGGCTACACCTTC